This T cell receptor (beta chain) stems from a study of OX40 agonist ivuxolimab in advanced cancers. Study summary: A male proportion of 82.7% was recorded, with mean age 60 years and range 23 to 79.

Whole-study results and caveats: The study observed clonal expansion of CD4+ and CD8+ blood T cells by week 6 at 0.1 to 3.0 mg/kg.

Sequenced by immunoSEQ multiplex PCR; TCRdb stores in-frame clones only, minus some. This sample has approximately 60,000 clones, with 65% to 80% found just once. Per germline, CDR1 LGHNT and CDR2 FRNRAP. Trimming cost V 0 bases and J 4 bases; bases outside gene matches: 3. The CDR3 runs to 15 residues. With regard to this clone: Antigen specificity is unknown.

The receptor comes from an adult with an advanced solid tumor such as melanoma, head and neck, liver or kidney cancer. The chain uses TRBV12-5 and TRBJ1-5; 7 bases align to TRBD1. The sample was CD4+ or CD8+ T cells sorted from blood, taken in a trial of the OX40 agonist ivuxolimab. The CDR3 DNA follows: TGTGCTAGTGGTTTGGTGGACAGGCCTAATCAGCCCCAGCATTTT. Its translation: CASGLVDRPNQPQHF.